Listed here are 25 T cell receptor beta chains from one sample, sequenced in a study of cytomegalovirus exposure and HLA in healthy donors. The primer mix had 60 Vbeta and 13 Jbeta primers. TCRdb's table, derived via immunoSEQ multiplex PCR, lists solely in-frame clones and lacks some. Counted here are roughly 170,000 clones, approximately 84% occurring once; the ten biggest clones make up more than 4%. Sequencing input: PBMCs. The receptor set was obtained from a man aged 18-30 years in good health and CMV-seronegative.

The rearrangement uses TRBV7-9 and TRBJ2-1, with 8 bases matching TRBD2. From germline, CDR1 is SEHNR and CDR2 FQNEAQ (reference sequence). The J segment lost 7 bases and the V segment lost 5 bases, leaving 13 bases of the junction unmatched. This CDR3 is 16 amino acids long. In nucleotides, the CDR3 is TGTGCCAGCAGCCCCCGGACTAGCCGGGGGGGGAATGAGCAGTTCTTC. Its translation: CASSPRTSRGGNEQFF.

This chain connects TRBV5-1 to TRBJ2-7; 7 bases map to TRBD1. The CDR3 is 14 residues long. Germline V gene sequence: CDR1 SGHRS, CDR2 YFSETQ. Trimming removed 4 bases from V and 3 bases from J; junction bases left unmatched: 7. CDR3 bases: TGCGCCAGCAGCACCCGGGACAGAAGCTACGAGCAGTACTTC. This encodes CASSTRDRSYEQYF.

The chain recombines TRBV18 with TRBJ2-3, with a possible D match to TRBD1 (5 bases). Germline CDR1 and CDR2: KGHSH and LQKENI. The CDR3 is 15 residues long. Trimming stripped 1 base from V and 1 base from J, with 9 bases between. CDR3 loop: CASSPRTIGTDTQYF. The CDR3, as DNA: TGTGCCAGCTCACCACGGACAATCGGCACAGATACGCAGTATTTT.

The chain carries TRBV7-9 and TRBJ1-1; possible D gene TRBD1, 5 bases. The CDR3 runs to 13 residues. Trimming shortened V by 1 base and J by 8 bases, and 11 bases separated the two germline ends. Germline CDR1 reads SEHNR; CDR2 reads FQNEAQ (reference sequence). CDR3 in DNA: TGTGCCAGCAGCTTAGATGGGGCTACCGAAGCTTTCTTT. Protein product: CASSLDGATEAFF. Full variable domain (outside the CDR3, taken from reference TRBV7-9 and TRBJ1-1): DTGVSQNPRHKITKRGQNVTFRCDPISEHNRLYWYRQTLGQGPEFLTYFQNEAQLEKSRLLSDRFSAERPKGSFSTLEIQRTEQGDSAMYLCASSLDGATEAFFGQGTRLTVV.

CDR3 DNA: TGTGCCTGGAGTCTGTCCACTGAAGCTTTCTTT. Translating it yields CAWSLSTEAFF. J is TRBJ1-1 and V is TRBV30; the D is unclear. Looked up from germline, CDR1 is GTSNPN and CDR2 is SVGIG (reference sequence). The CDR3 spans 11 residues. The V end lost 2 bases, the J end lost 4 bases, and 5 bases lay between the germline ends.

This clone was counted once. The rearrangement links TRBV28 to TRBJ2-5; the D is unclear. The DNA end lines up better with TRBJ2-7; the J call may be wrong. The CDR3 consists of 12 residues. The V gene's germline CDR1 is MDHEN and CDR2 SYDVKM. CDR3 bases: TGTGCCAGCAGTTTAAATCTCTACGAGCAGTACTTC. It translates to CASSLNLYEQYF.

The V gene is TRBV21-1, the J gene TRBJ2-3; TRBD2, the table's D call, was not compared with the DNA. TRBV21-1 is assigned pseudogene status. The CDR3 totals 12 residues. DNA for the CDR3: TGTGCCACACCGGAGTACACAGATACGCAGTATTTT. It codes for CATPEYTDTQYF.

The chain links TRBV19 to TRBJ1-1; tentatively, D is TRBD1 (6 bases). The V gene lost 4 bases and the J gene lost 6 bases, with 12 bases spanning the gap. In germline, CDR1 is LNHDA, CDR2 SQIVND (reference sequence). The CDR3 spans 13 residues. CDR3 DNA: TGTGCCAGTAGTAACGACAGGCGACCTGAAGCTTTCTTT. Amino acid sequence: CASSNDRRPEAFF.

The chain is built from TRBV27 and TRBJ2-7; the match to TRBD1 covers 8 bases. The length of the CDR3 is 13 residues. CDR1 and CDR2 from the germline V gene are MNHEY and SMNVEV (reference sequence). V gave up 3 bases and J gave up 6 bases; unmatched junction bases: 4. The CDR3, as DNA: TGTGCCAGCAGTTTCTCGACAGGGGTCGAGCAGTACTTC. It encodes CASSFSTGVEQYF.

This clone was observed once. The chain carries TRBV19 and TRBJ1-5; TRBD1 matches at 8 bases. CDR1 and CDR2 (germline): LNHDA, SQIVND (reference sequence). V shed 7 bases, J shed 3 bases, and the junction held 8 bases outside the gene matches. There are 15 residues in the CDR3. In DNA, the CDR3 is TGTGCCAGTAATAGACAGGGGTTACTCAATCAGCCCCAGCATTTT. Translated: CASNRQGLLNQPQHF.

The chain combines TRBV7-9 with TRBJ2-2, with 10 nucleotides matching TRBD1. The CDR3 extends over 15 amino acids. CDR1 and CDR2 (germline): SEHNR, FQNEAQ (reference sequence). V was pared by 5 bases and J by 7 bases, with 7 bases of the junction left unmatched. As DNA, the CDR3 is TGTGCCAGCAGCCTTCATGGGACAGGGGTCGGGGAGCTGTTTTTT. It is translated as CASSLHGTGVGELFF.

The chain couples TRBV10-3 to TRBJ1-1; 7 bases map to TRBD1. Trimming cost V 6 bases and J 0 bases; bases outside gene matches: 7. This CDR3 has 15 amino acids. Germline V gene data show CDR1 as ENHRY and CDR2 as SYGVKD. Here the CDR3 DNA reads TGTGCCATCAGGGGGACAGACCCCATGAACACTGAAGCTTTCTTT. This gives the protein CAIRGTDPMNTEAFF.

The CDR3 region is CASRPGLRSYEQYF. The CDR3 bases are TGTGCCAGCAGGCCCGGACTCCGCTCCTACGAGCAGTACTTC. The chain is built from TRBV6-5 and TRBJ2-7, with a possible D match to TRBD2 (5 bases). The V gene lost 6 bases and the J gene lost 0 bases, with 12 bases spanning the gap. CDR3 length equals 14 residues. The germline CDR1 and CDR2 sequences are MNHEY and SVGAGI.

This clone appeared a single time. The chain uses TRBV7-6 and TRBJ2-1; TRBD2 matches 10 bases. The trim removed 3 bases at V and 6 bases at J, leaving 11 bases unmatched. Germline V lookup: CDR1 SGHVS, CDR2 FNYEAQ. CDR3 length equals 17 residues. The CDR3 here is CASSFLTGASGSNEQFF. As DNA, the CDR3 is TGTGCCAGCAGCTTCCTTACGGGGGCTAGCGGGAGCAATGAGCAGTTCTTC.

The V gene is TRBV7-8, the J gene TRBJ2-7; 8 nucleotides line up with TRBD2. The CDR3 length is 14 residues. CDR1 and CDR2 from the germline V gene are SGHVS and FQNEAQ. With V trimmed by 5 bases and J by 5 bases, 8 bases remained unmatched. The CDR3 nucleotides read TGTGCCAGCAGCCTTCAGCGGGAGAGCAACGAGCAGTACTTC. This sequence encodes CASSLQRESNEQYF.

The genes are TRBV18 and TRBJ2-5; 9 bases fit TRBD2. V was pared by 6 bases and J by 1 base, with 15 bases of the junction left unmatched. The CDR3 spans 18 residues. Per germline, CDR1 KGHSH and CDR2 LQKENI. CDR3 protein: CASSKTRLAEQPQETQYF. CDR3 DNA sequence: TGTGCCAGCTCTAAAACGAGACTAGCGGAGCAACCCCAAGAGACCCAGTACTTC.

The chain is built from TRBV5-6 and TRBJ2-2; TRBD1 is a possible D gene (5 bases). This CDR3 region has 15 residues. Trimming pared 2 bases from V and 4 bases from J, leaving 12 bases between. Germline-derived CDR1 and CDR2 are SGHDT and YYEEEE. The CDR3 DNA reads TGTGCCAGCAGCTTTCAACGGACACTCACCGGGGAGCTGTTTTTT. Protein sequence: CASSFQRTLTGELFF.

J is TRBJ2-3 and V is TRBV4-2; maybe TRBD1 (6 bases). V was pared by 1 base and J by 0 bases, with 17 bases between. The CDR3 contains 18 residues. Germline V lookup: CDR1 LGHNA, CDR2 YNFKEQ. This CDR3 reads CASSQVKVRGMSTDTQYF. CDR3 sequence (DNA): TGTGCCAGCAGCCAAGTTAAGGTCAGGGGAATGAGCACAGATACGCAGTATTTT.

This clone was seen more than once but under ten times. The chain has TRBV6-1 and TRBJ1-5, with 9 bases matching TRBD1. Trimming took 3 bases from V and 1 from J; bases not matched to a gene: 16. The CDR3 length is 20 residues. Germline CDR1 reads MNHNS; CDR2 reads SASEGT. CDR3 sequence: CASSDVLRDRALSSNQPQHF. CDR3 DNA: TGTGCCAGCAGTGACGTTCTCCGGGACAGGGCTCTATCAAGCAATCAGCCCCAGCATTTT.

The rearrangement joins TRBV10-3 to TRBJ2-1; D perhaps matches TRBD2 (6 bases). Germline V gene lookup returns CDR1 ENHRY and CDR2 SYGVKD. V shed 0 bases and J shed 10 bases, with 10 bases lying between them. The CDR3 extends over 13 amino acids. CDR3 nucleotides: TGTGCCATCAGTGAGTCGTCCCTAGCGGAGCAGTTCTTC. It specifies CAISESSLAEQFF.

CDR3 DNA: TGTGCCAGCAGTTTATTATCTGGGACTCCATACTATGGCTACACCTTC. Residues: CASSLLSGTPYYGYTF. The chain has TRBV28 and TRBJ1-2; the D gene is possibly TRBD1 (5 bases). Germline V gene lookup returns CDR1 MDHEN and CDR2 SYDVKM. The ends were cut back, 1 base at V and 3 bases at J, with 15 bases in the middle. The CDR3 covers 16 residues.

The chain employs TRBV29-1 and TRBJ2-7; 7 nucleotides line up with TRBD1. CDR1 SQVTM and CDR2 ANQGSEA come from the germline V gene. The CDR3 sequence is 12 residues long. V shed 6 bases, J shed 9 bases, and the junction held 11 bases outside the gene matches. CDR3: CSVGERGRPQYF. Written as DNA, the CDR3 is TGCAGCGTCGGCGAGAGGGGGCGACCGCAGTACTTC.

This clone showed up just a few times. V is TRBV5-5 and J is TRBJ2-6; tentative D call: TRBD1 (5 bases). Trimming cost V 7 bases and J 2 bases, with 16 bases left between them. CDR1 is SGHKS, CDR2 YYEKEE, per germline (reference sequence). The CDR3 is 16 amino acids. CDR3 sequence reads: CASYPRAGTGANVLTF. CDR3 nucleotide sequence: TGTGCCAGCTATCCCAGGGCTGGAACTGGGGCCAACGTCCTGACTTTC.

This clone was observed a single time. The chain employs TRBV9 and TRBJ2-1, with D hard to call. V lost 1 base to trimming and J lost 0 bases, with 14 bases between them. The CDR3 covers 17 residues. Germline CDR1 reads SGDLS; CDR2 reads YYNGEE. CDR3 amino acids: CASSVFDSSSSYNEQFF. Here the CDR3 DNA reads TGTGCCAGCAGCGTATTTGACTCTTCGAGCTCCTACAATGAGCAGTTCTTC.

The gene calls are TRBV28 and TRBJ1-2; possibly TRBD1 for D (5 bases). From germline, CDR1 is MDHEN and CDR2 SYDVKM. CDR3 length: 14 amino acids. V was cut by 1 base and J by 5 bases, with 11 bases left in between. The CDR3 DNA sequence: TGTGCCAGCAGTTTATCGGGGGGGGTTTATGGCTACACCTTC. Its translation: CASSLSGGVYGYTF.